The clone carrying this T cell receptor beta chain occurred a few times. Antigen: not known. One entry per CDR3 protein, called by TCRdb with MiXCR from the 5' RACE reads. This table holds under 35,000 distinct CDR3 sequences, 7.2% found once. The record originates from a study of CD8 T cells in ankylosing spondylitis. This CDR3 comprises 16 residues. The ends lost 1 base at V and 2 bases at J; junction bases unmatched: 2. Germline lookup yields CDR1 SGHRS and CDR2 YFSETQ. Study outcomes and limitations: Characteristic, it appeared, of ankylosing spondylitis blood was a TCR beta motif of roughly 8 highly homologous variants.

The origin of this receptor is a male donor with ankylosing spondylitis or in good health (not recorded which). Sequenced input: blood, either unsorted or a sorted T cell fraction (not recorded which). This rearrangement joins TRBV5-1 to TRBJ1-3; TRBD1 matches 11 bases. CDR3 DNA: TGCGCCAGCAGCTTGCCGGGACAGGGGGCTGGAAACACCATATATTTT. This codes for CASSLPGQGAGNTIYF.